Presented here are 32 T cell receptor beta chains from one specimen sequenced in a study of shared clonotypes between healthy human individuals. Here immunoSEQ multiplex PCR was the method, and the copy in TCRdb shows in-frame clones only, minus some. The data hold about half a million clones, with roughly 80% observed a single time. The source material was PBMCs. These receptors were collected from a woman between 40 and 50 years old in good health. Some clones in this sample may be carry-over from other donors' samples.

This CDR3 reads CSVDRVYNEQFF. The CDR3, as DNA: TGCAGCGTTGATAGGGTTTACAATGAGCAGTTCTTC. The J gene is TRBJ2-1, the V gene TRBV29-1; D unresolved. The ends were cut back, 3 bases at V and 4 bases at J, with 7 bases in the middle. The CDR3 runs 12 residues. Germline V gene lookup returns CDR1 SQVTM and CDR2 ANQGSEA.

The genes are TRBV5-1 and TRBJ2-3; TRBD1 agrees at 8 bases. Germline V gene sequence: CDR1 SGHRS, CDR2 YFSETQ. This CDR3 comprises 17 residues. After removal of 0 bases from V and 3 bases from J, the junction contained 9 bases not matched to a gene. DNA for the CDR3: TGCGCCAGCAGCTTGGCTGGACAGGGTCGCGGAACAGATACGCAGTATTTT. It codes for CASSLAGQGRGTDTQYF. Full variable domain (outside the CDR3, taken from reference TRBV5-1 and TRBJ2-3): KAGVTQTPRYLIKTRGQQVTLSCSPISGHRSVSWYQQTPGQGLQFLFEYFSETQRNKGNFPGRFSGRQFSNSRSEMNVSTLELGDSALYLCASSLAGQGRGTDTQYFGPGTRLTVL.

The V and J genes are TRBV6-1 and TRBJ1-1, with 7 bases identical to TRBD1. The CDR3 totals 14 residues. Germline V gene sequence: CDR1 MNHNS, CDR2 SASEGT. After removal of 5 bases from V and 3 bases from J, the junction contained 6 bases not matched to a gene. For the CDR3, the DNA is TGTGCCAGCAGTATCCGGGACAGCGACACTGAAGCTTTCTTT. This codes for CASSIRDSDTEAFF.

The chain combines TRBV27 with TRBJ1-2, with a possible D match to TRBD1 (5 bases). The germline V gene encodes CDR1 MNHEY and CDR2 SMNVEV (reference sequence). The CDR3 runs to 13 residues. Trimming took off 2 bases at V and 7 bases at J, with 11 bases between the two ends. CDR3 nucleotide sequence: TGTGCCAGCAGTTTAAAGGCGGGGACTGGCTACACCTTC. Its translation is CASSLKAGTGYTF.

This clone was recorded a few times. A far larger clone is only one base removed, so a read error is likely. In the same sample, other DNA sequences code for this CDR3. This chain joins TRBV25-1 and TRBJ1-2; TRBD1 matches 7 bases. The germline CDR1 and CDR2 sequences are MGHDK and SYGVNS. The CDR3 has 14 amino acids. In nucleotides, the CDR3 is TGTGCTAGCAGTGAAGTGACAGGGACCTATGGCTACACCTTC. The encoded protein is CASSEVTGTYGYTF.

The genes are TRBV4-1 and TRBJ1-1; TRBD1 aligns across 10 bases. The J segment lost 11 bases and the V segment lost 4 bases, leaving 10 bases of the junction unmatched. Germline V lookup: CDR1 MGHRA, CDR2 YSYEKL. The CDR3 consists of 14 residues. For the CDR3, the DNA is TGCGCCAGCAGCCGATCCCCCGCGGACAGGGGGGCTTTCTTT. This translates into CASSRSPADRGAFF.

This chain links TRBV7-8 with TRBJ2-2, with D tentatively TRBD1 or TRBD2 (5 bases each). V was clipped by 7 bases and J by 4 bases, with 25 bases between them. The CDR3 spans 18 residues. Germline loops: CDR1 SGHVS, CDR2 FQNEAQ. CDR3 sequence reads: CASKPRDPLVVSTGELFF. The CDR3 coding sequence is TGTGCCAGCAAACCCCGGGACCCCTTGGTAGTGTCCACCGGGGAGCTGTTTTTT.

The gene calls are TRBV18 and TRBJ2-5; 7 nucleotides align to TRBD1. Trimming removed 4 bases from V and 2 bases from J; junction bases left unmatched: 7. The germline V gene encodes CDR1 KGHSH and CDR2 LQKENI. CDR3 size: 15 residues. The CDR3 DNA sequence: TGTGCCAGCTCACACCGGACAGGAATACAAGAGACCCAGTACTTC. Residues: CASSHRTGIQETQYF.

This clone was recorded many times. The genes are TRBV7-9 and TRBJ1-1, with TRBD1 matching 9 bases. V shed 5 bases and J 0 bases; nucleotides not matched to a gene: 10. Looked up from germline, CDR1 is SEHNR and CDR2 is FQNEAQ (reference sequence). The CDR3 is 17 residues long. The CDR3 DNA follows: TGTGCCAGCAGCCCCGGGACAGGGCGTCCGATGAACACTGAAGCTTTCTTT. Translated: CASSPGTGRPMNTEAFF. Combining the CDR3 with reference TRBV7-9 and TRBJ1-1 gives the whole variable domain DTGVSQNPRHKITKRGQNVTFRCDPISEHNRLYWYRQTLGQGPEFLTYFQNEAQLEKSRLLSDRFSAERPKGSFSTLEIQRTEQGDSAMYLCASSPGTGRPMNTEAFFGQGTRLTVV.

The chain links TRBV20-1 to TRBJ2-7; D perhaps matches TRBD1 (5 bases). The length of the CDR3 is 11 residues. Trimming cost V 6 bases and J 2 bases, with 8 bases left between them. Per the germline V gene, CDR1 is DFQATT and CDR2 is SNEGSKA (reference sequence). This CDR3 is CSADRAYEQYF. Here the CDR3 DNA reads TGCAGTGCCGACAGAGCCTACGAGCAGTACTTC.

The V gene is TRBV29-1, the J gene TRBJ2-3, with D tentatively TRBD1 (6 bases). Trimming removed 7 bases from V and 6 bases from J, with 14 bases in between. Germline V lookup: CDR1 SQVTM, CDR2 ANQGSEA. The CDR3 spans 12 residues. CDR3 coding DNA: TGCAGCGGCACCCTCAGGGGTGATACGCAGTATTTT. It is translated as CSGTLRGDTQYF.

This chain connects TRBV4-2 to TRBJ2-3; 15 bases fit TRBD2. V was clipped by 4 bases and J by 4 bases; unmatched bases: 9. The CDR3 runs to 18 residues. In germline, CDR1 is LGHNA, CDR2 YNFKEQ. The CDR3 sequence: CASSPLGLAGGVADTQYF. The CDR3 coding sequence is TGTGCCAGCAGCCCCCTCGGACTAGCGGGAGGGGTGGCAGATACGCAGTATTTT.

This clone has a count of ten or more. Within the sample, other DNA sequences also encode this same CDR3. This sequence joins TRBV7-9 and TRBJ2-2; 8 bases line up with TRBD2. This CDR3 is 16 amino acids long. Germline-derived CDR1 and CDR2 are SEHNR and FQNEAQ (reference sequence). The trim removed 5 bases at V and 3 bases at J, leaving 8 bases unmatched. The CDR3 loop reads CASSHWGLGYTGELFF. The CDR3 DNA follows: TGTGCCAGCAGCCACTGGGGACTAGGGTACACCGGGGAGCTGTTTTTT.

This clone was counted ten times or more. Additional DNA sequences in this sample encode the identical CDR3. V is TRBV5-1 and J is TRBJ2-5, with 13 bases matching TRBD2. V dropped 4 bases and J dropped 4; count of bases not matched to a gene: 10. Germline loops: CDR1 SGHRS, CDR2 YFSETQ. The CDR3 has 17 amino acids. In DNA form, the CDR3 reads TGCGCCAGCAGCCCGGGACTAGCGGGATTCTGGGGAGAGACCCAGTACTTC. This encodes CASSPGLAGFWGETQYF.

Points on this clone: A much larger clone differs by one base, so this may be a read error. This rearrangement joins TRBV11-3 to TRBJ2-1; 14 bases are shared with TRBD2. After removal of 5 bases from V and 9 bases from J, the junction contained 6 bases not matched to a gene. Germline assignment: CDR1 SGHNT and CDR2 YENEEA. The CDR3 consists of 15 residues. CDR3 DNA sequence: TGTGCCAGCAGCCGCGGGACTAGCGGGAGCGGTGAGCAGTTCTTC. This translates into CASSRGTSGSGEQFF.

About this clone itself: A far larger clone is off by one base, so a read error is likely. The chain links TRBV10-3 to TRBJ1-2; D gene unclear. V shed 0 bases and J shed 7 bases, with 15 bases lying between them. Germline CDR1 reads ENHRY; CDR2 reads SYGVKD. The CDR3 runs to 15 residues. The CDR3 is CAISESFRTVCGYTF. CDR3 nucleotide sequence: TGTGCCATCAGTGAGTCTTTTAGGACGGTCTGTGGCTACACCTTC.

V and J are TRBV2 and TRBJ1-5; TRBD1 aligns across 8 bases. The CDR3 is made up of 15 amino acids. V lost 5 bases, J lost 1 base, and 4 bases stayed unmatched. CDR1 SNHLY and CDR2 FYNNEI come from the germline V gene. For the CDR3, the DNA is TGTGCCAGCAGTCGTGGACAGGGAAGCAATCAGCCCCAGCATTTT. This translates into CASSRGQGSNQPQHF.

The genes are TRBV5-1 and TRBJ2-3, with 10 bases aligning to TRBD2. The germline gives CDR1 SGHRS, CDR2 YFSETQ. The CDR3 runs to 14 residues. The V and J ends lost 3 bases and 4 bases, in that order; junction bases with no gene match: 2. Here the CDR3 DNA reads TGCGCCAGCAGCTCAACTAGCGGGGCAGATACGCAGTATTTT. Translated: CASSSTSGADTQYF.

CDR3 residues: CASSLEGVLGYTF. Written as DNA, the CDR3 is TGTGCCAGCAGCTTAGAAGGGGTCCTTGGCTACACCTTC. The J gene is TRBJ1-2, the V gene TRBV11-2; weak D call: TRBD1 (5 bases). Between the trimmed V and J ends, which lost 0 bases and 7 bases, there was a span of 9 bases. Germline CDR1 SGHAT, CDR2 FQNNGV. The CDR3 has 13 residues.

V usage is TRBV30 and J usage is TRBJ2-1, with TRBD2 matching over 10 bases. This CDR3 has 15 residues. Germline V CDR1 and CDR2: GTSNPN, SVGIG (reference sequence). Trimming cost V 2 bases and J 7 bases; bases outside gene matches: 8. CDR3 sequence reads: CAWSPGASGRNEQFF. CDR3 coding DNA: TGTGCCTGGAGTCCAGGGGCTAGCGGGAGAAATGAGCAGTTCTTC.

Concerning this clone itself: A single base is all that separates this from a far larger clone, so a read error is likely. The same CDR3 also results from other DNA sequences found in this sample. This sequence joins TRBV28 and TRBJ1-2; D remains ambiguous. The germline V gene encodes CDR1 MDHEN and CDR2 SYDVKM. The CDR3 covers 12 residues. CDR3 sequence: CASSLRSYGYTF. The CDR3 bases are TGTGCCAGCAGTTTAAGAAGCTATGGCTACACCTTT.

With regard to this clone: A far larger clone is off by one base, so a read error is likely. The J gene is TRBJ1-4, the V gene TRBV2; D might be TRBD1 (5 bases). The length of the CDR3 is 14 residues. CDR1 is SNHLY and CDR2 is FYNNEI in the germline V gene. The V gene lost 4 bases and the J gene lost 3 bases, with 9 bases spanning the gap. The CDR3 here is CASSARGSNEKLFF. The CDR3 bases are TGTGCCAGCAGTGCTCGGGGGTCTAATGAAAAACTGTTTTTT.

V and J are TRBV5-4 and TRBJ2-3; D tentatively reads TRBD1 or TRBD2 (5 bases each). V was cut by 4 bases and J by 1 base, with 10 bases left in between. The CDR3 consists of 14 residues. Germline V lookup: CDR1 SGHNT, CDR2 YYREEE (reference sequence). The CDR3 loop reads CASSKGPGTDTQYF. The CDR3 DNA is TGTGCCAGCAGCAAGGGACCTGGCACAGATACGCAGTATTTT.

This CDR3 is CASSLYASEGEQFF. The CDR3 bases are TGTGCCAGCAGCCTGTACGCGAGCGAGGGTGAGCAGTTCTTC. J is TRBJ2-1 and V is TRBV7-3, with D possibly being TRBD2 (5 bases). The CDR3 covers 14 residues. CDR1 and CDR2 (germline): SGHTA, FQGTGA. Deletions cut 5 bases from V and 9 bases from J, with 17 bases between.

This clone was observed at least ten times. The chain links TRBV7-2 to TRBJ2-7; TRBD2 matches 9 bases. J gave up 0 bases and V 1 base, and 10 bases lay outside the gene matches. The CDR3 spans 18 residues. Germline V gene lookup returns CDR1 SGHTA and CDR2 FQGNSA. This chain's CDR3 is CASSLGPSGRTNSYEQYF. In nucleotides, the CDR3 is TGTGCCAGCAGCTTAGGGCCCAGCGGGAGGACCAACTCCTACGAGCAGTACTTC.

The rearrangement joins TRBV13 to TRBJ1-1; D may be TRBD1 (5 bases). The CDR3 contains 13 residues. Between the trimmed V and J ends, which lost 4 bases and 4 bases, there was a span of 10 bases. CDR1 and CDR2 (germline): PRHDT, FYEKMQ (reference sequence). The CDR3 region has the DNA TGTGCCAGCAGCTCACCGGGACCCACTGAAGCTTTCTTT. Protein sequence: CASSSPGPTEAFF.

The chain couples TRBV7-9 to TRBJ2-7; TRBD2 agrees at 8 bases. Germline trimming cut 3 bases from V and 3 bases from J; bases unmatched to any gene: 16. Germline V gene lookup returns CDR1 SEHNR and CDR2 FQNEAQ (reference sequence). This CDR3 contains 18 residues. In DNA form, the CDR3 reads TGTGCCAGCAGCTTCCCAAGGCAGGCAGCGGGAGTGATCTACGAGCAGTACTTC. Protein product: CASSFPRQAAGVIYEQYF.

As for this clone: A far bigger clonotype differs at one base, so this is likely a read error. V is TRBV27 and J is TRBJ1-2; D might be TRBD1 (5 bases). CDR3 length: 16 amino acids. In germline, CDR1 is MNHEY, CDR2 SMNVEV (reference sequence). V lost 5 bases and J 5 bases, leaving 21 bases between the germline ends. The CDR3 loop is CASSLAPPGLSYGYTF. CDR3 bases: TGTGCCAGCAGTCTCGCCCCTCCAGGGTTGAGTTATGGCTACACCTTC.

CDR3 coding DNA: TGTGCCAGCAGGAGGGGGACAGCGACTGAAGCTTTCTTT. Encoded protein: CASRRGTATEAFF. This chain connects TRBV7-2 to TRBJ1-1; 7 nucleotides match TRBD1. Looked up from germline, CDR1 is SGHTA and CDR2 is FQGNSA. The CDR3 covers 13 residues. The J segment lost 5 bases and the V segment lost 6 bases, leaving 6 bases of the junction unmatched.

This chain joins TRBV2 and TRBJ1-6, with TRBD1 identical over 7 bases. The CDR3 consists of 13 residues. Trimming at V came to 4 bases and at J to 7 bases, leaving 1 base not matched to a gene. CDR1 and CDR2 (germline): SNHLY, FYNNEI. The CDR3 DNA follows: TGTGCCAGCAGTGTGGACAGGAATTCACCCCTCCACTTT. It codes for CASSVDRNSPLHF.

Comment on this clone: With only one base between it and a far larger clone, this is likely a read error. The V gene is TRBV29-1, the J gene TRBJ1-1; tentative D call: TRBD1 (6 bases). The CDR3 has 13 residues. Trimming shortened V by 5 bases and J by 8 bases, and 18 bases separated the two germline ends. Germline V lookup: CDR1 SQVTM, CDR2 ANQGSEA. CDR3 region: CSVNKQGVGEAFF. The CDR3, as DNA: TGCAGCGTTAACAAACAGGGAGTCGGCGAAGCTTTCTTT.

This chain uses TRBV5-4 with TRBJ2-5, with 7 bases fitting TRBD1. The last part of the DNA fits TRBJ2-7 better; the J call may be wrong. CDR3 length equals 14 residues. Per germline, CDR1 SGHNT and CDR2 YYREEE (reference sequence). This chain's CDR3 is CASSPDRAVGEQYF. CDR3 coding DNA: TGTGCCAGCAGCCCAGACAGGGCGGTCGGCGAGCAGTACTTC.